The sequence of this T cell receptor (beta chain) was determined in a study of cytomegalovirus exposure and HLA in healthy donors. In the PCR, 60 Vbeta and 13 Jbeta primers were used. Clones were read by immunoSEQ multiplex PCR, and TCRdb kept only the in-frame ones, dropping some. The table gives approximately 43,000 clones; the top ten clones make up more than 1.5% of it. Notes on the study in general: Researchers had no immune exposure information except CMV serostatus available.

The junction had 3 bases not matched to a gene; V was cut back by 5 bases and J by 8 bases. The CDR3 totals 12 residues. Per the germline V gene, CDR1 is SQVTM and CDR2 is ANQGSEA. As regards this clone: Its antigen is unknown.

The receptor comes from a woman aged 30 to 39 in good health and CMV-seronegative. The chain links TRBV29-1 to TRBJ2-1, with TRBD2 identical over 10 bases. The sample taken for sequencing was PBMCs. The DNA for the CDR3 is TGCAGCGTTCTGACTAGCGGGCATGAGCAGTTCTTC. It encodes CSVLTSGHEQFF.